The 29 T cell receptor beta chains reported below all come from one sample, sequenced in a study of early T cells in non-severe SARS-CoV-2 infection. Each CDR3 protein is one row after TCRdb ran MiXCR on the 5' RACE reads. The sample has about 77,000 distinct CDR3 sequences, 5% seen once. The sample in question was whole blood, obtained at baseline. Receptors were obtained from an adult who was a healthcare worker with PCR-confirmed SARS-CoV-2 infection or an uninfected control (not recorded which).

This clonotype was recorded many times. The rearrangement joins TRBV19 to TRBJ2-1; 7 bases align to TRBD2. V was clipped by 8 bases and J by 0 bases; unmatched bases: 7. The CDR3 consists of 15 residues. CDR1 is LNHDA and CDR2 is SQIVND in the germline V gene (reference sequence). Here the CDR3 reads CASQGGPFSYNEQFF. The CDR3 nucleotides are TGTGCCAGTCAGGGAGGGCCTTTCTCCTACAATGAGCAGTTCTTC.

This clonotype was observed many times. The CDR3 spells CSAGTGGNTEAFF. For the CDR3, the DNA is TGCAGTGCAGGGACCGGGGGCAACACTGAAGCTTTCTTT. The J gene is TRBJ1-1, the V gene TRBV20-1; TRBD1 might be the D (6 bases). This CDR3 comprises 13 residues. V gave up 6 bases and J gave up 2 bases, with 13 bases separating them. Germline values: CDR1 DFQATT, CDR2 SNEGSKA (reference sequence).

The rearrangement uses TRBV4-1 and TRBJ1-5; D might be TRBD1 (6 bases). The CDR3 totals 15 residues. Germline V gives CDR1 MGHRA, CDR2 YSYEKL. Trimming took off 1 base at V and 3 bases at J, with 10 bases between the two ends. The CDR3 nucleotides read TGCGCCAGCAGCCAAGCAGGACAGAACAATCAGCCCCAGCATTTT. Protein product: CASSQAGQNNQPQHF.

This chain joins TRBV4-1 and TRBJ1-1; unclear D gene. V lost 0 bases and J 1 base, leaving 12 bases between the germline ends. The CDR3 spans 16 residues. CDR1 MGHRA and CDR2 YSYEKL come from the germline V gene. The CDR3: CASSQDWRVGNTEAFF. CDR3 DNA: TGCGCCAGCAGCCAAGATTGGAGGGTAGGGAACACTGAAGCTTTCTTT.

This clonotype was detected ten times or more. The chain recombines TRBV6-5 with TRBJ1-2; TRBD1 agrees at 7 bases. The J segment lost 7 bases and the V segment lost 6 bases, leaving 20 bases of the junction unmatched. The germline CDR1 and CDR2 sequences are MNHEY and SVGAGI. This CDR3 contains 17 residues. CDR3 protein: CASSPIRARGTFFGYTF. The CDR3 nucleotides read TGTGCCAGCAGCCCCATCCGGGCCAGGGGGACGTTTTTTGGCTACACCTTC.

The V call is TRBV28, the J call TRBJ2-1; 13 bases are shared with TRBD2. This CDR3 has 16 residues. The J segment lost 4 bases and the V segment lost 6 bases, leaving 6 bases of the junction unmatched. Germline values: CDR1 MDHEN, CDR2 SYDVKM. The CDR3 bases are TGTGCCAGCAGGGTAGGACTAGCGGGAGCTTACAATGAGCAGTTCTTC. Protein: CASRVGLAGAYNEQFF.

This clonotype was observed at least ten times. The J gene is TRBJ2-5, the V gene TRBV6-5, with a tentative D call TRBD2 (5 bases). The CDR3 loop spans 15 amino acids. Germline V gene sequence: CDR1 MNHEY, CDR2 SVGAGI. V was pared by 5 bases and J by 1 base, with 14 bases between. In DNA, the CDR3 is TGTGCCAGCAGTCGCTTTCTGGAGGTCCAAGAGACCCAGTACTTC. Protein product: CASSRFLEVQETQYF.

This clonotype occurred a few times. The genes are TRBV5-4 and TRBJ2-7; a weak D match, TRBD2 (6 bases). V was trimmed by 4 bases and J by 7 bases, leaving 21 bases between them. Per the germline V gene, CDR1 is SGHNT and CDR2 is YYREEE (reference sequence). The CDR3 loop spans 15 amino acids. The CDR3 sequence: CASSKLGSLTGEQYF. The DNA of the CDR3 is TGTGCCAGCAGCAAGCTCGGGAGCCTCACTGGAGAGCAGTACTTC.

This clonotype was observed a handful of times. This chain joins TRBV20-1 and TRBJ1-1, with 7 nucleotides matching TRBD1. The germline CDR1 and CDR2 sequences are DFQATT and SNEGSKA (reference sequence). V was pared by 0 bases and J by 3 bases, with 4 bases of the junction left unmatched. The CDR3 runs to 14 residues. This CDR3 reads CSARDRQGYTEAFF. The CDR3 DNA follows: TGCAGTGCTAGAGATCGACAGGGATACACTGAAGCTTTCTTT.

This clonotype came up many times. The rearrangement joins TRBV20-1 to TRBJ1-6; possible D gene TRBD1, 5 bases. Germline V gene data show CDR1 as DFQATT and CDR2 as SNEGSKA (reference sequence). The CDR3 consists of 15 residues. V was pared by 0 bases and J by 4 bases, with 10 bases between. The CDR3 reads CSAREGDSYNSPLHF. The CDR3 DNA is TGCAGTGCTAGAGAGGGCGACAGTTATAATTCACCCCTCCACTTT.

The sample holds many counts of this clonotype. The CDR3 nucleotides are TGTGCCAGCAGCGCCTATCATGGGACAGGCCTATCTAGCGGATCCTCCTACGAGCAGTACTTC. Translation gives CASSAYHGTGLSSGSSYEQYF. The V and J genes are TRBV7-9 and TRBJ2-7; possible D gene TRBD1, 8 bases. Trimming cost V 5 bases and J 0 bases, with 32 bases left between them. Germline V lookup: CDR1 SEHNR, CDR2 FQNEAQ (reference sequence). The CDR3 runs 21 residues.

This sequence joins TRBV20-1 and TRBJ2-3, with 12 bases that match TRBD2. The CDR3 contains 17 residues. With V trimmed by 3 bases and J by 0 bases, 7 bases remained unmatched. From germline, CDR1 is DFQATT and CDR2 SNEGSKA (reference sequence). The CDR3 DNA follows: TGCAGTGCTAGTAGTCTAGCGGGAGGGGATAGCACAGATACGCAGTATTTT. Translated, it gives CSASSLAGGDSTDTQYF.

CDR3 nucleotide sequence: TGTGCCAGCACCGCAGGCGGCAATCAGCCCCAGCATTTT. It specifies CASTAGGNQPQHF. The chain joins TRBV7-9 to TRBJ1-5, with unresolved D. V was clipped by 7 bases and J by 2 bases, with 9 bases between them. The CDR3 is made up of 13 amino acids. Germline V gene sequence: CDR1 SEHNR, CDR2 FQNEAQ (reference sequence).

The chain links TRBV6-1 to TRBJ2-3, with D possibly matching TRBD2 (5 bases). In germline, CDR1 is MNHNS, CDR2 SASEGT. V lost 5 bases to trimming and J lost 8 bases, with 20 bases between them. The CDR3 length is 15 residues. This chain's CDR3 is CASSPPGVAMGTQYF. For the CDR3, the DNA is TGTGCCAGCAGTCCCCCCGGGGTAGCTATGGGTACGCAGTATTTT.

This clonotype was detected many times. This chain connects TRBV19 to TRBJ1-2; 10 nucleotides align to TRBD1. The V and J ends lost 10 bases and 3 bases, in that order; junction bases with no gene match: 5. The CDR3 is 13 residues long. Germline V gene lookup returns CDR1 LNHDA and CDR2 SQIVND (reference sequence). The CDR3 loop is CATQDRGDYGYTF. CDR3 bases: TGTGCCACCCAGGACAGGGGGGACTATGGCTACACCTTC.

There are many counts of this clonotype. The chain combines TRBV7-6 with TRBJ1-1; no reliable D call. Trimming removed 3 bases at V and 7 bases at J, with 12 bases between. The CDR3 contains 13 residues. In germline, CDR1 is SGHVS, CDR2 FNYEAQ. As DNA, the CDR3 is TGTGCCAGCAGCTTTGGGCAGAATAGTGAAGCTTTCTTT. Residues: CASSFGQNSEAFF.

This chain links TRBV6-5 with TRBJ2-7; TRBD1 matches at 11 bases. Trimming at V came to 5 bases and at J to 3 bases, leaving 9 bases not matched to a gene. CDR1 MNHEY and CDR2 SVGAGI come from the germline V gene. The CDR3 spans 16 residues. The CDR3 DNA is TGTGCCAGCAGTCCCTCGGGACAGGGGGGGATCTACGAGCAGTACTTC. The encoded protein is CASSPSGQGGIYEQYF.

The chain joins TRBV28 to TRBJ1-5; 10 nucleotides match TRBD1. V shed 7 bases and J 1 base; nucleotides not matched to a gene: 10. The CDR3 is made up of 17 amino acids. Germline CDR1 MDHEN, CDR2 SYDVKM. CDR3 region: CASTPGQGQLSNQPQHF. CDR3 coding DNA: TGTGCCAGCACTCCGGGACAGGGGCAATTGAGCAATCAGCCCCAGCATTTT.

This clonotype was seen at least ten times. V and J are TRBV29-1 and TRBJ2-7; the match to TRBD1 covers 8 bases. Per germline, CDR1 SQVTM and CDR2 ANQGSEA. With V trimmed by 7 bases and J by 5 bases, 13 bases remained unmatched. The CDR3 contains 14 residues. The CDR3 here is CSAPPRGLYNEQYF. Written as DNA, the CDR3 is TGCAGCGCCCCGCCCAGGGGGCTATACAACGAGCAGTACTTC.

This clonotype was seen ten or more times. The chain couples TRBV20-1 to TRBJ2-6; no reliable D call. CDR3 length: 14 residues. Between the trimmed V and J ends, which lost 5 bases and 0 bases, there was a span of 8 bases. Germline V gene sequence: CDR1 DFQATT, CDR2 SNEGSKA (reference sequence). CDR3 nucleotide sequence: TGCAGTGCTTCGCCCGTCTCTGGGGCCAACGTCCTGACTTTC. The encoded protein is CSASPVSGANVLTF.

This clonotype was seen repeatedly, ten times or more. Written as DNA, the CDR3 is TGTGCCAGCAGCCAACCCCAGGGGAGCACTGAAGCTTTCTTT. Amino acids: CASSQPQGSTEAFF. The chain is built from TRBV7-2 and TRBJ1-1; TRBD1 might be the D (6 bases). Trimming removed 5 bases at V and 4 bases at J, with 14 bases between. In germline, CDR1 is SGHTA, CDR2 FQGNSA. The length of the CDR3 is 14 residues.

This clonotype was recorded a few times. V is TRBV5-1 and J is TRBJ2-7; TRBD1 matches at 7 bases. CDR1 SGHRS and CDR2 YFSETQ come from the germline V gene. The ends lost 3 bases at V and 0 bases at J; junction bases unmatched: 3. The CDR3 consists of 14 residues. CDR3 in DNA: TGCGCCAGCAGCTCCTCAGGGGGCTCCTACGAGCAGTACTTC. Encoded protein: CASSSSGGSYEQYF.

This sequence joins TRBV5-7 and TRBJ1-1; no clear D gene. TRBV5-7 is filed as an ORF, its function uncertain. Trimming removed 8 bases at V and 6 bases at J, with 14 bases between. This CDR3 is 12 amino acids long. This CDR3 is CASRFREAEAFF. DNA of the CDR3: TGTGCCAGTAGGTTTCGAGAGGCTGAAGCTTTCTTT.

This clonotype appeared many times. The V gene is TRBV7-2, the J gene TRBJ2-1, with TRBD1 matching 9 bases. CDR3 length: 13 residues. J was trimmed by 6 bases and V by 5 bases; bases with no gene match: 2. The germline CDR1 and CDR2 sequences are SGHTA and FQGNSA. The CDR3 coding sequence is TGTGCCAGCAGCCCGGACAGGGGCAATGAGCAGTTCTTC. Its translation: CASSPDRGNEQFF.

Only a few counts were recorded for this clonotype. The rearrangement uses TRBV7-9 and TRBJ1-2, with no clear D. This CDR3 has 14 amino acids. Trimming removed 1 base at V and 3 bases at J, with 9 bases between. Germline CDR1 reads SEHNR; CDR2 reads FQNEAQ (reference sequence). The DNA for the CDR3 is TGTGCCAGCAGCTTAGTTGTCGGTGACTATGGCTACACCTTC. Translated: CASSLVVGDYGYTF.

This clonotype was found many times. The CDR3 is CASSPDRGTDTQYF. The CDR3 nucleotides read TGTGCCAGCAGTCCCGACAGGGGCACAGATACGCAGTATTTT. The chain carries TRBV27 and TRBJ2-3, with 7 bases identical to TRBD1. The V gene end was trimmed by 5 bases and the J gene end by 1 base; junction bases not matched to a gene: 3. Germline V lookup: CDR1 MNHEY, CDR2 SMNVEV (reference sequence). There are 14 residues in the CDR3.

There are many counts of this clonotype. V usage is TRBV18 and J usage is TRBJ2-1, with 7 bases aligning to TRBD2. V trimming: 5 bases; J trimming: 1 base; junction bases outside the gene matches: 5. This CDR3 has 15 amino acids. Looked up from germline, CDR1 is KGHSH and CDR2 is LQKENI. The CDR3: CASSAGLESYNEQFF. CDR3 nucleotide sequence: TGTGCCAGCTCAGCCGGACTAGAATCCTACAATGAGCAGTTCTTC.

This clonotype was seen repeatedly, ten times or more. V usage is TRBV5-5 and J usage is TRBJ2-1, with no clear D. V lost 4 bases and J lost 9, with 17 bases in between. CDR1 is SGHKS, CDR2 YYEKEE, per germline (reference sequence). The CDR3 runs to 14 residues. The CDR3 is CASSPTVKMSEQFF. Written as DNA, the CDR3 is TGTGCCAGCAGCCCGACGGTTAAGATGAGTGAGCAGTTCTTC.

This clonotype was counted between two and nine times. The chain combines TRBV12-3 or TRBV12-4 with TRBJ2-2, with D possibly being TRBD1 (6 bases). Trimming removed 1 base from V and 4 bases from J, with 10 bases in between. This CDR3 is 15 amino acids long. The CDR3 loop reads CASSLVGGGTGELFF. The CDR3 region has the DNA TGTGCCAGCAGTTTAGTTGGGGGCGGCACCGGGGAGCTGTTTTTT.